One and the same sample provided the 28 T cell receptor beta chains below, sequenced in a study of early T cells in non-severe SARS-CoV-2 infection (dated by TCRdb to about 2021). The library was obtained by 5' RACE. Sequencing relied on a NextSeq 500. TCRdb trimmed public reads at Q25 via fastp, called clones via MiXCR and kept in-frame beta chains. CDR3 protein sequences are deduplicated, and each keeps its most common genes and DNA. Present in this sample are about 57,000 distinct CDR3 sequences, 13% of which were seen just once. Together, the top ten hold approximately 4.8% of the sample. Sequencing used whole blood. The receptor set was obtained from an adult who was a healthcare worker with PCR-confirmed SARS-CoV-2 infection or an uninfected control (not recorded which).

The V call is TRBV3-1, the J call TRBJ2-5; TRBD1 might be the D (6 bases). Trimming cost V 3 bases and J 2 bases, with 7 bases left between them. This CDR3 has 13 residues. Per the germline V gene, CDR1 is LGHDT and CDR2 is YNNKEL (reference sequence). This chain's CDR3 is CASSHQGQETQYF. DNA of the CDR3: TGTGCCAGCAGCCACCAGGGGCAAGAGACCCAGTACTTC.

This chain joins TRBV28 and TRBJ2-7; maybe TRBD1 (7 bases). The CDR3 length is 13 residues. The V end was cut by 8 bases, the J end by 5 bases, with 16 bases between. CDR1 is MDHEN and CDR2 is SYDVKM in the germline V gene. The CDR3 protein is CASSRGDDNEQYF. For the CDR3, the DNA is TGTGCCAGCTCCAGGGGGGATGATAACGAGCAGTACTTC.

This clonotype showed up just a few times. The chain couples TRBV15 to TRBJ1-5; 7 nucleotides line up with TRBD1. Germline V gene data show CDR1 as LNHNV and CDR2 as YYDKDF (reference sequence). V trimming: 5 bases; J trimming: 6 bases; junction bases outside the gene matches: 10. This CDR3 is built from 15 residues. The CDR3: CATSSRGAPTQPQHF. CDR3 sequence (DNA): TGTGCCACCAGCTCCAGGGGGGCCCCTACTCAGCCCCAGCATTTT. Full variable domain (missing parts from reference TRBV15 and TRBJ1-5): DAMVIQNPRYQVTQFGKPVTLSCSQTLNHNVMYWYQQKSSQAPKLLFHYYDKDFNNEADTPDNFQSRRPNTSFCFLDIRSPGLGDTAMYLCATSSRGAPTQPQHFGDGTRLSIL.

This clonotype was recorded many times. This sequence joins TRBV6-2 or TRBV6-3 and TRBJ2-3, with 7 nucleotides matching TRBD1. Trimming cost V 4 bases and J 4 bases; bases outside gene matches: 8. In germline, CDR1 is MNHEY, CDR2 SVGEGT. This CDR3 is 15 amino acids long. CDR3 region: CASSSGTVRPDTQYF. The CDR3 DNA is TGTGCCAGCAGTTCCGGGACAGTCCGACCAGATACGCAGTATTTT.

This clonotype occurred many times. This rearrangement joins TRBV6-1 to TRBJ2-6; D might be TRBD1 or TRBD2, each matching 6 bases. V was cut by 5 bases and J by 0 bases, with 11 bases left in between. This CDR3 region has 16 residues. Germline V gene data show CDR1 as MNHNS and CDR2 as SASEGT. The CDR3 nucleotides read TGTGCCAGCAGTTCGGGGGCCCTCTCTGGGGCCAACGTCCTGACTTTC. Translated, it gives CASSSGALSGANVLTF.

This clonotype has a count of ten or more. This rearrangement joins TRBV30 to TRBJ1-5; D might be TRBD1 (5 bases). The CDR3 runs to 14 residues. Trimming removed 5 bases at V and 3 bases at J, with 14 bases between. Per germline, CDR1 GTSNPN and CDR2 SVGIG (reference sequence). The CDR3 DNA reads TGTGCCTGGGCCCCAGGAGGGGCCAATCAGCCCCAGCATTTT. Amino acid sequence: CAWAPGGANQPQHF.

There are many counts of this clonotype. V is TRBV28 and J is TRBJ1-3, with a weak D call TRBD1 (6 bases). Trimming took 1 base from V and 7 from J, leaving 17 bases between them. Germline lookup yields CDR1 MDHEN and CDR2 SYDVKM. The CDR3 length is 16 residues. The CDR3 loop is CASSLLPGGAGNTIYF. CDR3 DNA sequence: TGTGCCAGCAGTTTATTGCCCGGGGGCGCCGGGAACACCATATATTTT.

As to this clonotype: One end of the junction fails to match germline, which may point to a read error. The chain couples TRBV7-8 to TRBJ2-3; 7 bases agree with TRBD2. The CDR3 covers 15 residues. CDR1 and CDR2 (germline): SGHVS, FQNEAQ. The CDR3 here is CASGLRAGDGDTQYF. As DNA, the CDR3 is TGTGCCAGCGGCTTGCGGGCGGGGGATGGGGATACGCAGTATTTT.

This clonotype was seen a few times. The gene calls are TRBV4-2 and TRBJ2-1; no firm D call. The V and J ends lost 6 bases and 1 base respectively, with 10 bases between them. CDR3 length: 14 amino acids. The germline V gene encodes CDR1 LGHNA and CDR2 YNFKEQ. This CDR3 is CASSPWGSYNEQFF. Written as DNA, the CDR3 is TGTGCCAGCAGTCCATGGGGTTCCTACAATGAGCAGTTCTTC.

The V gene is TRBV10-3, the J gene TRBJ1-6; unclear D gene. This CDR3 is 13 amino acids long. The V gene lost 4 bases and the J gene lost 10 bases, with 11 bases spanning the gap. The germline gives CDR1 ENHRY, CDR2 SYGVKD. The chain's CDR3 is CAISGAIRSPLHF. Here the CDR3 DNA reads TGTGCCATCAGTGGGGCCATAAGGTCACCCCTCCACTTT.

The chain employs TRBV12-3 or TRBV12-4 and TRBJ2-3; 16 nucleotides align to TRBD2. The CDR3 loop spans 18 amino acids. The junction had 15 bases not matched to a gene; V was cut back by 5 bases and J by 10 bases. This chain's CDR3 is CASSAPGLAGGPKEAQYF. The CDR3 DNA sequence: TGTGCCAGCAGTGCACCGGGACTAGCGGGGGGGCCGAAAGAAGCGCAGTATTTT.

The V call is TRBV9, the J call TRBJ2-1, with D perhaps TRBD1 (5 bases). The ends were cut back, 0 bases at V and 4 bases at J, with 11 bases in the middle. CDR3 size: 15 residues. CDR1 and CDR2 (germline): SGDLS, YYNGEE. The CDR3 is CASSVGQGTYNEQFF. As DNA, the CDR3 is TGTGCCAGCAGCGTAGGGCAGGGAACATACAATGAGCAGTTCTTC.

This clonotype was seen repeatedly, ten times or more. The J gene is TRBJ2-5, the V gene TRBV5-1; the match to TRBD1 covers 7 bases. The CDR3 has 14 amino acids. Trimming cost V 5 bases and J 5 bases; bases outside gene matches: 9. In germline, CDR1 is SGHRS, CDR2 YFSETQ. The CDR3 reads CASRQQGKLETQYF. The CDR3 nucleotides read TGCGCCAGCAGACAACAGGGGAAGTTGGAGACCCAGTACTTC.

This clonotype came up many times. The gene calls are TRBV13 and TRBJ2-1; either TRBD1 or TRBD2 may supply D (6 bases each). V gave up 3 bases and J gave up 3 bases, with 12 bases separating them. CDR1 is PRHDT and CDR2 is FYEKMQ in the germline V gene (reference sequence). CDR3 length equals 15 residues. In DNA, the CDR3 is TGTGCCAGCAGCTTCGCGGGACAAAGCTACAATGAGCAGTTCTTC. This encodes CASSFAGQSYNEQFF.

This clonotype was observed at least ten times. The CDR3 DNA sequence: TGCGCCAGCAGTGCTCTTGGCCAGGGAGTGAACTACGAGCAGTACTTC. Translated, it gives CASSALGQGVNYEQYF. The chain couples TRBV10-2 to TRBJ2-7; D is perhaps TRBD1 or TRBD2 (5 bases each). The V end was cut by 4 bases, the J end by 3 bases, with 19 bases between. The CDR3 covers 16 residues. Germline CDR1 WSHSY, CDR2 SAAADI.

This clonotype has a handful of counts. V gene TRBV24-1 combines with J gene TRBJ2-5; TRBD1 matches at 7 bases. V trimming: 5 bases; J trimming: 2 bases; junction bases outside the gene matches: 7. CDR1 KGHDR and CDR2 SFDVKD come from the germline V gene. This CDR3 spans 15 amino acids. CDR3 sequence reads: CATSAGTDPQETQYF. In DNA form, the CDR3 reads TGTGCCACCAGTGCCGGGACAGACCCTCAAGAGACCCAGTACTTC.

This clonotype was detected many times. The V call is TRBV5-1, the J call TRBJ1-5; D remains unclear. The V gene lost 5 bases and the J gene lost 6 bases, with 15 bases spanning the gap. CDR3 length equals 14 residues. Germline V gene data show CDR1 as SGHRS and CDR2 as YFSETQ. The CDR3 is CASRRDSEGQPQHF. The DNA for the CDR3 is TGCGCCAGCAGAAGAGACTCCGAGGGTCAGCCCCAGCATTTT.

The J gene is TRBJ1-1, the V gene TRBV29-1; weak D call: TRBD1 (5 bases). The germline V gene has CDR1 SQVTM and CDR2 ANQGSEA. The CDR3 runs 11 residues. V lost 7 bases, J lost 2 bases, and 8 bases lay in between. The CDR3 sequence is CSGRDNTEAFF. The DNA for the CDR3 is TGCAGCGGGAGGGACAACACTGAAGCTTTCTTT. Full variable domain (missing parts from reference TRBV29-1 and TRBJ1-1): SAVISQKPSRDICQRGTSLTIQCQVDSQVTMMFWYRQQPGQSLTLIATANQGSEATYESGFVIDKFPISRPNLTFSTLTVSNMSPEDSSIYLCSGRDNTEAFFGQGTRLTVV.

Details on this clonotype: A much larger clone is a single base away; this may be a read error. The gene calls are TRBV15 and TRBJ1-1; D is unresolved. Germline V gene lookup returns CDR1 LNHNV and CDR2 YYDKDF (reference sequence). V lost 5 bases to trimming and J lost 1 base, with 5 bases between them. CDR3 length equals 12 residues. CDR3 DNA: TGTGCCACCAGCCCGGAGAACACTGAAGCTTTCTTT. This gives the protein CATSPENTEAFF.

In its sample, this clonotype was seen many times. The rearrangement links TRBV2 to TRBJ1-5, with no clear D. The length of the CDR3 is 13 residues. V dropped 6 bases and J dropped 5 bases, with 11 bases sitting between them. Germline V gene lookup returns CDR1 SNHLY and CDR2 FYNNEI. The CDR3 loop is CASSWELDQPQHF. CDR3 nucleotide sequence: TGTGCCAGCAGCTGGGAATTGGATCAGCCCCAGCATTTT.

This clonotype was detected many times. This chain joins TRBV11-2 and TRBJ2-3; no clear D. The CDR3 is 14 residues long. Germline V gives CDR1 SGHAT, CDR2 FQNNGV. V was clipped by 2 bases and J by 3 bases, with 9 bases between them. As DNA, the CDR3 is TGTGCCAGCAGCTTATTCTCCTCGACAGATACGCAGTATTTT. Its protein product is CASSLFSSTDTQYF.

This clonotype has only a few counts. This chain uses TRBV27 with TRBJ2-7, with TRBD1 matching over 7 bases. V shed 6 bases and J 5 bases; nucleotides not matched to a gene: 13. The germline V gene encodes CDR1 MNHEY and CDR2 SMNVEV (reference sequence). This CDR3 is 15 amino acids long. The CDR3 nucleotides are TGTGCCAGCAGCCCCTCCGGGACAGCAGCCCACGAGCAGTACTTC. This codes for CASSPSGTAAHEQYF.

The CDR3 DNA sequence: TGCGCCAGCAGCTCGACGTTTGGGACTAGCGGGGACCAAGAGACCCAGTACTTC. Translated: CASSSTFGTSGDQETQYF. V is TRBV5-1 and J is TRBJ2-5; 13 positions match TRBD2. Per germline, CDR1 SGHRS and CDR2 YFSETQ. With V trimmed by 3 bases and J by 0 bases, 8 bases remained unmatched. This CDR3 has 18 residues. The whole variable domain, remainder taken from reference TRBV5-1 and TRBJ2-5, is KAGVTQTPRYLIKTRGQQVTLSCSPISGHRSVSWYQQTPGQGLQFLFEYFSETQRNKGNFPGRFSGRQFSNSRSEMNVSTLELGDSALYLCASSSTFGTSGDQETQYFGPGTRLLVL.

This clonotype has just a few counts. V usage is TRBV30 and J usage is TRBJ2-3; 7 nucleotides line up with TRBD2. This CDR3 has 15 residues. V was pared by 0 bases and J by 3 bases, with 6 bases of the junction left unmatched. Germline CDR1 and CDR2: GTSNPN and SVGIG (reference sequence). CDR3 DNA sequence: TGTGCCTGGAGTGTTGTGGGGGGGTCGACAGATACGCAGTATTTT. Translating it yields CAWSVVGGSTDTQYF.

This clonotype was observed a few times. The DNA for the CDR3 is TGCGCCAGCAGCCCACAGGGGACGCAGGCAGATACGCAGTATTTT. As protein: CASSPQGTQADTQYF. The chain has TRBV5-1 and TRBJ2-3, with 7 nucleotides matching TRBD1. The germline gives CDR1 SGHRS, CDR2 YFSETQ. V gave up 4 bases and J gave up 4 bases; unmatched junction bases: 9. This CDR3 contains 15 residues.

The sample holds a few counts of this clonotype. This chain uses TRBV29-1 with TRBJ2-7, with TRBD1 matching 8 bases. The trim removed 2 bases at V and 7 bases at J, leaving 13 bases unmatched. This CDR3 contains 15 residues. Germline CDR1 and CDR2: SQVTM and ANQGSEA. The DNA for the CDR3 is TGCAGCGTTGAAACGTTCGCGACAGGGGCAGGGGAGCAGTACTTC. It specifies CSVETFATGAGEQYF.

This chain links TRBV6-6 with TRBJ1-6; D may be TRBD1 (6 bases). The V and J ends lost 3 bases and 10 bases respectively, with 13 bases between them. The CDR3 length is 14 residues. Germline CDR1 reads MNHNY; CDR2 reads SVGAGI (reference sequence). CDR3: CASSYEGGPSPLHF. In DNA, the CDR3 is TGTGCCAGCAGTTATGAGGGGGGGCCCTCACCCCTCCACTTT.

The rearrangement links TRBV6-2 or TRBV6-3 to TRBJ1-1; D is uncertain. This CDR3 region has 13 residues. Trimming removed 1 base at V and 1 base at J, with 4 bases between. The V gene's germline CDR1 is MNHEY and CDR2 SVGEGT. CDR3 sequence reads: CASSYWRNTEAFF. CDR3 in DNA: TGTGCCAGCAGTTACTGGAGGAACACTGAAGCTTTCTTT.